The text below deals with one T cell receptor beta chain. Its antigen is as yet unknown. The data belong to a study of shared clonotypes between healthy human individuals. In the naive CD8 group, cells lacked CD45RO and were positively selected for CCR7, so terminally differentiated effector memory CD45RA+ cells were left out. An assay was performed, and its level was deep. The authors loaded about 0.2 ug DNA, about 30,000 T cell genomes, into sorted-subset replicate PCRs. Assay: immunoSEQ multiplex PCR; the TCRdb copy retains only in-frame clones and omits some. The top ten hold 1% to 1.5% of the sample, which has nearly 2 million clones, about 95% seen once. The V gene's germline CDR1 is SEHNR and CDR2 FQNEAQ (reference sequence). Trimming left V 2 bases short and J 3 bases short, with 10 bases between. This CDR3 comprises 14 residues. Overall study results and limits: Naive subsets typically showed greater estimated richness than memory subsets. The researchers took only blood, and tissue repertoires probably look different.

The chain recombines TRBV7-9 with TRBJ2-5, with a tentative D call TRBD1 (6 bases). The sequencing input was naive CD8+ T cells sorted from blood. The clonotype comes from a man younger than 35 in good health. The CDR3 here is CASSLSSGEETQYF. DNA of the CDR3: TGTGCCAGCAGCTTAAGCTCAGGGGAAGAGACCCAGTACTTC.